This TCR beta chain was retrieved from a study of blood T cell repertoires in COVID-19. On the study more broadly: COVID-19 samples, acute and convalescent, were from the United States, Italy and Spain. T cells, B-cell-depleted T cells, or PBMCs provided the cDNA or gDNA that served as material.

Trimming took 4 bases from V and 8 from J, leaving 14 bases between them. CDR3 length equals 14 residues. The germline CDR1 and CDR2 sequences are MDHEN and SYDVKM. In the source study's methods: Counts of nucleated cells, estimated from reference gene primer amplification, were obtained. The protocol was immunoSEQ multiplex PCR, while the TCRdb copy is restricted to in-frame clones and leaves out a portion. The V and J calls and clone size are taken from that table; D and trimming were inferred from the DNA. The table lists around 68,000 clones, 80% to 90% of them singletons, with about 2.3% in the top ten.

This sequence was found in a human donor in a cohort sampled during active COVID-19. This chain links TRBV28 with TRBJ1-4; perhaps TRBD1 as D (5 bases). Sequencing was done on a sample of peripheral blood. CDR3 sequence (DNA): TGTGCCAGCAGTTACGCCGACAGACAGGAAAAACTGTTTTTT. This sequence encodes CASSYADRQEKLFF.